This T cell receptor (beta chain) was sequenced for a study of cytomegalovirus exposure and HLA in healthy donors (dated by TCRdb to 2017 to 2019). In the study overall: An earlier analysis of approximately 600 of the donors reported roughly 300 Gb of sequence data and about 100 million unique TCR beta sequences from 150 million to 200 million T cells. All discovery cohort repertoires had been generated on a single sequencing platform. In addition to the first cohort of 666 subjects, a separate validation cohort of under 150 different subjects was used. The study aimed to test whether cataloging public T cell receptors could reveal signatures of past pathogen exposure. The number of typed donors differed by locus: about 629-640 for A, B, C, DRB1 and DQB1; 500 to 550 for DQA1; 606 for DPA1; and 450 to 480 for DPB1. Genome-wide SNP genotypes for about three fifths of the roughly 670 donors were used in a later genetic analysis, which treated that subset as a discovery cohort. Rather than using new phenotypic data, the later analysis identified candidate immune exposures from TCR beta sequences and from how often those sequences occurred across donors. Donor age, sex, ethnicity and CMV serostatus were collected together with the repertoire data. About 280 gigabases of sequencing data and around 90 million unique TCR sequences made up an early release that covered 500 to 650 HLA-typed donors. Four to six DR-DQ haplotypes were handled as single units for association and clustering, since linkage in the cohort was strong. HLA typing included class I and class II loci at four-digit resolution. On average, 235,054 unique TCR beta nucleotide sequences were sequenced per donor among 398 genotyped donors of the cohort, with approximately 18% of those sequences being non-productive. The study profiled the T cell repertoires of 666 subjects by immunosequencing and related them to cytomegalovirus serostatus. Of the roughly 400 genotyped donors, 65% to 90% fell in the genetic ancestry cluster associated with self-reported Caucasian donors. The study combined high-throughput TCR immunosequencing, statistical association of individual TCRs with disease status, and machine learning to predict cytomegalovirus infection status. An earlier analysis of some 500 of the donors applied high-throughput TCR beta sequencing to assess whether each TCR beta V gene segment acted as functional or pseudogenic. A later analysis re-examined previously published TCR beta repertoires from just over 650 donors and added high-resolution HLA genotyping to investigate patterns of TCR occurrence.

The cohort consisted of some 670 healthy bone marrow donors. Cohort members were all nominally healthy when sampled, although unrecorded immune exposures were likely present. The donor was CMV seronegative and was included in the group of around 320 seronegative cohort members. Each donor provided a peripheral blood sample, and peripheral blood mononuclear cells were used for TCR beta sequencing. The Qiagen DNeasy Blood Extraction Kit was used to extract genomic DNA from the blood cell samples. What the authors observed across the whole study: An association between a missense DCLRE1C variant and V-gene and J-gene trimming of TCR beta chains was found in a later genetic analysis and replicated in an independent cohort. Immune exposure information for the cohort was limited to CMV serostatus. A few of the identified cytomegalovirus-associated TCR beta chains were confirmed in vitro to be specific for cytomegalovirus antigens. The earlier analysis of a few hundred of the donors excluded roughly 16 rarely observed V segments, including chromosome 9 orphons, because counts were too low. An earlier analysis of around 500 of the donors showed that most TCR beta V segments appeared in productive rearrangements either about 87% or about 30% of the time, which broadly matched IMGT annotations. HLA typing was unavailable for some donors at each locus, so association tests used only the typed subset. In a later analysis, most CMV-associated TCR beta chains were found to appear HLA-restricted, with HLA associations seemingly driven largely by CMV exposure. Most TCR sequences were seen in very few donors, while some public TCRs were found in many individuals. The study gave a list of 150 to 200 TCR beta chains associated with cytomegalovirus. It was suggested by the authors that the approach could potentially be generalized to other disease states and immunological phenotypes. A further reported finding was that TCR beta sequences accurately predicted the HLA-A and HLA-B alleles for most subjects in the first cohort. Only TCR beta chains were sequenced in this cohort, and the absence of alpha or paired-chain data limited detectable features. Strong co-occurrence of HLA alleles, especially DR and DQ, made assigning TCR associations to individual alleles difficult. Because the 87-base-pair reads could not distinguish some IMGT-functional V segments, including TRBV6-2 and TRBV6-3, those segments were excluded. Sequencing depth was assumed to be roughly uniform across donors in the presence/absence analyses, though that assumption may not hold. At a false discovery rate of 0.05, a later analysis linked some 17,000 TCR beta sequences to specific HLA alleles. In both the original and validation cohorts, the classifier was reported to diagnose cytomegalovirus status with high specificity and sensitivity. Linkage disequilibrium might explain the correlated functional status among segregating V segments, but an unknown experimental factor could not be ruled out. In a later analysis, several top co-occurrence clusters were reported to appear linked to parvovirus B19, influenza, CMV and Epstein-Barr virus. Compared with the roughly 600-donor mean, donors in an Asian-associated ancestry cluster had fewer N-insertions in productive TCRs, according to a later genetic analysis. A group of highly shared sequence variants was considered likely to be a technical artifact of the sequencing pipeline. A later analysis found that TCR association rates varied across HLA loci, with DRB1 alleles showing the most associated TCRs and HLA-C alleles the fewest. In a later analysis, HLA-associated TCR beta chains were found to be more clonally expanded and to have lower generation probabilities than equally common non-associated chains.

Worth noting for this clone: Its antigen is currently not known. Base-call qualities are not available, and no considerably larger clone is one nucleotide away.

The receptor library was made with the immunoSEQ multiplex PCR assay. The multiplex PCR relied on a mix of 60 forward primers for TCR Vbeta segments and 13 reverse primers for TCR Jbeta segments. A multiplex PCR assay on genomic DNA amplified the CDR3 region of rearranged TCR beta genes. The Illumina HiSeq System was used to sequence the amplified TCR beta libraries as 87-base-pair reads. As for the authors' bioinformatics: A later analysis counted about 80 million unique TCR beta chains across the 700 or so repertoires, and 10 million to 12 million of these chains were shared by at least two donors. Raw reads were error-corrected and collapsed into unique sequences by a nearest-neighbor algorithm in which closely related sequences were merged to remove PCR and sequencing errors. To assign V, D and J gene segments, CDR3 sequences were aligned to IMGT reference sequences. For a sequence to be retained, a match of at least six nucleotides to both a V gene segment and a J gene segment was required. A rearrangement counted as productive if the CDR3 had no stop codons and remained in frame with V and J, and every other rearrangement counted as non-productive. CDR3 was defined by IMGT convention, running from the second conserved V-encoded cysteine to the conserved J-encoded phenylalanine. The earlier analysis of 500 to 600 of the donors excluded sequences that lacked an unambiguous match to a single V gene segment. An earlier analysis of approximately 590 of the donors called V segments functional above 56.7% productive rearrangements and segregating when the between-donor standard deviation exceeded 5%. A statistical classification framework was developed to diagnose cytomegalovirus status using the catalog of TCR beta chain sequences. In a later analysis, V and J genes were assigned by comparing TCR nucleotide sequences against IMGT/GENE-DB human TR gene sequences. In a later analysis, CDR3 sequences and most-parsimonious VDJ recombination scenarios were assigned using the TCRdist pipeline. A later analysis defined each TCR beta chain by its CDR3 amino acid sequence plus V-gene family, and excluded reads lacking a unique V-gene family. To address suspected cross-contamination and a sequencing artifact, a later analysis removed roughly 640 highly shared, low-generation-probability nucleotide sequences. In a later analysis, a clonal expansion index was calculated for each public chain from normalized within-repertoire ranks of inferred template counts. In a later analysis, generation probabilities were computed with a VDJ recombination model fitted to out-of-frame rearrangements, and the resulting probabilities were checked against IGoR. A later analysis scored TCR-TCR, TCR-HLA and TCR-CMV co-occurrence with hypergeometric tests, applying a repertoire-size bias correction to TCR pairs. A later analysis estimated false discovery rates by permuting HLA or CMV assignments 20 times. In a later analysis, co-occurring TCRs were grouped using DBSCAN, with TCRdist sequence similarity added in when clustering inside HLA-allele-positive subsets. Repertoires with fewer than 30,000 or more than 120,000 public chains were left out of co-occurrence clustering, as were several repertoires with anomalous nucleotide sharing. Drawn from immuneACCESS, this table holds only the in-frame rearrangements with V and J called that TCRdb kept. Clones are partly lost; checked studies trace under half to an unresolved V gene and leave the rest unexplained. V, J and clone size reflect that table, while D and trimming were determined from the DNA. Here the sample has 55,000 to 80,000 clones; around 80% occur a single time. Jointly, the top ten make up 1.9% of the sample.

The CDR3 has 14 amino acids, counting the end cysteine and phenylalanine. Only the CDR3 part of the read is kept: 42 bases, read in frame from the first base. V is cut by 3 bases and J by 3 bases, and the space between the germline ends is 12 bases. As encoded in the germline V gene, CDR1 is SGHAT while CDR2 is FQNNGV. The chain uses TRBV11-2 and TRBJ2-7, and the D gene may be TRBD1, 6 bases matching. The TCR sequence derives from a man between 18 and 29 years old in good health and CMV-seronegative. The source material was PBMCs. The CDR3 sequence is CASSLGRGNYEQYF. The DNA reads as follows: TGTGCCAGCAGCTTGGGCAGGGGTAACTACGAGCAGTACTTC.